This TCR beta chain was recovered during a study of cytomegalovirus exposure and HLA in healthy donors. On the study more broadly: One earlier analysis, a look at 150 million to 200 million T cells, found almost 120 million unique TCR beta sequences.

PCR primers comprised 60 Vbeta and 13 Jbeta primers. Profiled with immunoSEQ multiplex PCR; TCRdb holds only in-frame clones, not every one. The sample lists about 200,000 clones; about 80% were seen once. Comments on this clone: The target antigen is unknown.

General study points: Previous analysis showed most TCR beta V segments were productive about 87% or about 30% of the time. The study put some 150 TCR beta chains on its list as cytomegalovirus-associated. Later analysis reportedly placed an Asian-associated ancestry cluster below the approximately 730-donor mean in N-insertions.

This CDR3 has 14 amino acids. The germline V gene has CDR1 MDHEN and CDR2 SYDVKM. V was trimmed by 6 bases and J by 9 bases, leaving 15 bases between them. V is TRBV28 and J is TRBJ1-6; the D gene is possibly TRBD1 (5 bases). The receptor was derived from a man aged 25-45 years in good health and CMV-seronegative. The sample taken for sequencing was PBMCs. The CDR3 nucleotides read TGTGCCAGCAGATGGGGCCCCCAAGGTTCACCCCTCCACTTT. Translation: CASRWGPQGSPLHF. The full variable domain, in which reference TRBV28 and TRBJ1-6 provide the parts outside the CDR3, is DVKVTQSSRYLVKRTGEKVFLECVQDMDHENMFWYRQDPGLGLRLIYFSYDVKMKEKGDIPEGYSVSREKKERFSLILESASTNQTSMYLCASRWGPQGSPLHFGNGTRLTVT.